This TCR beta chain was obtained from a study of blood T cell repertoires in COVID-19. Study background: The samples span acute and convalescent COVID-19 from the United States, Italy and Spain. PBMCs, B-cell-depleted T cells, or T cells were the source of the cDNA or gDNA that made up the material.

Original analysis: Amplification of reference gene primers was used by the study to estimate nucleated cell counts. Data came from immunoSEQ multiplex PCR; TCRdb stores just in-frame clones and leaves some out. V and J calls and clone size come straight from that table; D and trimming were deduced from the DNA. Among about 76,000 clones listed, 75% to 85% were seen once. Trimming at V came to 4 bases and at J to 6 bases, leaving 8 bases not matched to a gene. The length of the CDR3 is 16 residues. Germline values: CDR1 SGHTA, CDR2 FQGNSA. V usage is TRBV7-2 and J usage is TRBJ2-4; TRBD2 aligns across 11 bases. The TCR sequence derives from a human donor in a cohort sampled during active COVID-19. The specimen sequenced was peripheral blood. The CDR3 sequence is CASSSTLAGAGNIQYF. CDR3 DNA sequence: TGTGCCAGCAGCTCAACACTAGCGGGAGCGGGAAACATTCAGTACTTC.